Listed below are T cell receptor beta chains from one sample, sequenced in a study of shared T cell receptors in the human thymus. TCRdb keeps only in-frame clones here, not all; method: immunoSEQ multiplex PCR. The sample records 550,000 to 800,000 clones, 80% to 90% being singletons. These data were also reused for a study on human thymus T cells.

Material for sequencing was thymocytes. The receptors originated from a girl under three years old with a congenital heart defect. The conserved cysteine and the conserved F or W are not part of the CDR3 here. The order of the fields is V gene, J gene, CDR3 protein.

v_call: TRBV18
j_call: TRBJ2-3
cdr3_aa: ATGTTAPSTDTQY

v_call: TRBV7-6
j_call: TRBJ2-7
cdr3_aa: ASSSSWGGAVYEQY

v_call: TRBV6-6
j_call: TRBJ2-7
cdr3_aa: ASSYRRDRSLYEQY

v_call: TRBV28
j_call: TRBJ2-7
cdr3_aa: ASSFAGGRYEQY

v_call: TRBV6-1
j_call: TRBJ1-5
cdr3_aa: ASSVRSDSNQPQH

v_call: TRBV4-3
j_call: TRBJ2-3
cdr3_aa: ASSQGASGVDTQY

v_call: TRBV15
j_call: TRBJ2-5
cdr3_aa: ATSRVGPKETQY

v_call: TRBV5-5
j_call: TRBJ1-2
cdr3_aa: ASSLIAVPYGYT

v_call: TRBV7-2
j_call: TRBJ2-6
cdr3_aa: ASIPWTGRSGANVLT

v_call: TRBV5-1
j_call: TRBJ2-2
cdr3_aa: ASSPDRGLNTGELF